This T cell receptor beta chain is drawn from a study of Ad26.COV2.S vaccination and SARS-CoV-2 variants. Study at large: Donor had been placed in the Ad26.COV2.S arm of the COV1001 trial.

Treatment defined: 15 to 20 received Ad26.COV2.S at low or high dose, single or two shots; 5 received placebo; per-sample allocation not given. The samples date from day 63 after the first vaccine or placebo injection. Germline CDR1 and CDR2: SGHDT and YYEEEE. The CDR3 covers 13 residues. V was cut by 4 bases and J by 4 bases, with 12 bases left in between. Assay used: immunoSEQ multiplex PCR; TCRdb lists only in-frame clones, some missing. The sample lists about 350,000 clones; around 89% were seen once. The TCR originated in a person aged 18-65 years who received the Ad26.COV2.S COVID-19 vaccine or a placebo. Sequencing was performed on peripheral blood, taken in a trial of Ad26.COV2.S vaccine versus placebo. The genes are TRBV5-6 and TRBJ2-7, with D hard to call. CDR3 bases: TGTGCCAGCAGCCCCCCGGGTCCGTACGAGCAGTACTTC. Amino acids: CASSPPGPYEQYF.